The 18 T cell receptor beta chains given below trace back to one sample, sequenced in a study of shared clonotypes between healthy human individuals. Only in-frame clones appear in the TCRdb table, and some are missing; sequencing was by immunoSEQ multiplex PCR. The sample consists of about 1.1 million clones, 60% to 80% of them appearing once. The source material was memory CD4+ T cells from PBMCs. The subset is: CD45RA-negative fraction. These receptors originate from a young man in good health. Some clones in this sample may be carry-over from other donors' samples.

This clone was seen more than once but under ten times. The chain couples TRBV5-1 to TRBJ2-3; 11 bases line up with TRBD1. The CDR3 has 18 residues. The germline CDR1 and CDR2 sequences are SGHRS and YFSETQ. Germline trimming cut 3 bases from V and 2 bases from J; bases unmatched to any gene: 11. CDR3 bases: TGCGCCAGCAGCTCGGACCGCGGGACAGGGGGATACACAGATACGCAGTATTTT. It translates to CASSSDRGTGGYTDTQYF.

In nucleotides, the CDR3 is TGTGCCAGCAGCGTAGACGGGACTACTAACTCCTACAATGAGCAGTTCTTC. Translation gives CASSVDGTTNSYNEQFF. The genes are TRBV9 and TRBJ2-1; 7 bases fit TRBD2. The CDR3 is made up of 17 amino acids. Germline CDR1 and CDR2: SGDLS and YYNGEE. Trimming took 0 bases from V and 0 from J; bases not matched to a gene: 6.

The chain has TRBV5-6 and TRBJ2-2, with D unresolved. V gave up 4 bases and J gave up 0 bases, with 10 bases separating them. CDR1 and CDR2 from the germline V gene are SGHDT and YYEEEE. The CDR3 is 15 amino acids. This CDR3 is CASSPQPANTGELFF. The CDR3 DNA is TGTGCCAGCAGCCCTCAACCCGCGAACACCGGGGAGCTGTTTTTT.

The CDR3 reads CASSPVGGPEKLFF. In DNA, the CDR3 is TGTGCCAGCAGCCCCGTTGGAGGGCCTGAAAAACTGTTTTTT. The chain employs TRBV7-2 and TRBJ1-4, with D unresolved. The CDR3 extends over 14 amino acids. In germline, CDR1 is SGHTA, CDR2 FQGNSA. Trimming cost V 5 bases and J 7 bases, with 14 bases left between them.

The V and J genes are TRBV29-1 and TRBJ2-7; 11 bases are a match to TRBD2. The germline gives CDR1 SQVTM, CDR2 ANQGSEA. The ends lost 7 bases at V and 5 bases at J; junction bases unmatched: 7. The CDR3 runs to 13 residues. Here the CDR3 DNA reads TGCAGCGACCGACTAGCGGGATCCAACGAGCAGTACTTC. As protein: CSDRLAGSNEQYF.

The chain couples TRBV5-6 to TRBJ2-5; the match to TRBD2 covers 9 bases. Germline lookup yields CDR1 SGHDT and CDR2 YYEEEE. The length of the CDR3 is 16 residues. V shed 3 bases, J shed 1 base, and the junction held 7 bases outside the gene matches. The CDR3 is CASSSLTTSGQETQYF. The CDR3 DNA reads TGTGCCAGCAGCTCCTTAACGACTAGCGGCCAAGAGACCCAGTACTTC.

This clone was counted once. This chain joins TRBV19 and TRBJ2-5; D is ambiguous. Germline CDR1 LNHDA, CDR2 SQIVND (reference sequence). This CDR3 is built from 13 residues. Trimming pared 1 base from V and 4 bases from J, leaving 7 bases between. DNA for the CDR3: TGTGCCAGTAGTATAGGTGTTTTAGAGACCCAGTACTTC. Residues: CASSIGVLETQYF.

The V and J genes are TRBV19 and TRBJ1-4; D gene unclear. Trimming shortened V by 7 bases and J by 2 bases, and 11 bases separated the two germline ends. Germline lookup yields CDR1 LNHDA and CDR2 SQIVND (reference sequence). CDR3 length equals 14 residues. CDR3 sequence (DNA): TGTGCCAGTAATGCCCGGTATACTAATGAAAAACTGTTTTTT. Protein product: CASNARYTNEKLFF.

The chain joins TRBV29-1 to TRBJ1-2; TRBD1 aligns across 7 bases. Germline V gives CDR1 SQVTM, CDR2 ANQGSEA. This CDR3 has 12 residues. Trimming removed 7 bases from V and 7 bases from J; junction bases left unmatched: 9. The CDR3 sequence: CSARDRSVGYTF. CDR3 DNA sequence: TGCAGCGCCCGGGACAGATCGGTTGGCTACACCTTC. Drawing the rest from reference TRBV29-1 and TRBJ1-2, the complete variable domain is SAVISQKPSRDICQRGTSLTIQCQVDSQVTMMFWYRQQPGQSLTLIATANQGSEATYESGFVIDKFPISRPNLTFSTLTVSNMSPEDSSIYLCSARDRSVGYTFGSGTRLTVV.

The rearrangement joins TRBV7-9 to TRBJ2-7; D not resolved. Germline CDR1 is SEHNR and CDR2 is FQNEAQ (reference sequence). The CDR3 contains 13 residues. V was shortened by 3 bases and J by 3 bases, with 9 bases between the two germline ends. CDR3 amino acids: CASSFGLFYEQYF. The DNA for the CDR3 is TGTGCCAGCAGCTTCGGTCTTTTCTACGAGCAGTACTTC. The entire variable domain, with the rest obtained from reference TRBV7-9 and TRBJ2-7, is as follows: DTGVSQNPRHKITKRGQNVTFRCDPISEHNRLYWYRQTLGQGPEFLTYFQNEAQLEKSRLLSDRFSAERPKGSFSTLEIQRTEQGDSAMYLCASSFGLFYEQYFGPGTRLTVT.

CDR3 loop: CASSVAVWDRVVDGYTF. CDR3 bases: TGTGCCAGCAGCGTAGCTGTGTGGGACAGGGTAGTGGATGGCTACACCTTC. This chain links TRBV9 with TRBJ1-2, with TRBD1 matching over 9 bases. This CDR3 has 17 residues. Losses at the gene ends were 0 bases for V and 6 bases for J; bases not matched to a gene: 12. The germline CDR1 and CDR2 sequences are SGDLS and YYNGEE.

The chain couples TRBV27 to TRBJ1-5, with D possibly TRBD1 on 5 matching bases. The germline CDR1 and CDR2 sequences are MNHEY and SMNVEV (reference sequence). The CDR3 length is 14 residues. V lost 3 bases and J 5 bases, leaving 11 bases between the germline ends. The CDR3 spells CASSFIAGDQPQHF. CDR3 DNA: TGTGCCAGCAGTTTTATCGCGGGGGATCAGCCCCAGCATTTT.

This chain links TRBV2 with TRBJ1-5; tentatively, D is TRBD1 (5 bases). The germline gives CDR1 SNHLY, CDR2 FYNNEI. This CDR3 is 14 amino acids long. V was shortened by 6 bases and J by 1 base, with 10 bases between the two germline ends. Here the CDR3 reads CASRGTLSNQPQHF. CDR3 DNA: TGTGCCAGCAGGGGGACGTTGAGCAATCAGCCCCAGCATTTT. The variable domain in full, completed from reference TRBV2 and TRBJ1-5, reads EPEVTQTPSHQVTQMGQEVILRCVPISNHLYFYWYRQILGQKVEFLVSFYNNEISEKSEIFDDQFSVERPDGSNFTLKIRSTKLEDSAMYFCASRGTLSNQPQHFGDGTRLSIL.

The table lists this clone with a few counts. V and J are TRBV2 and TRBJ1-1; D remains ambiguous. Germline lookup yields CDR1 SNHLY and CDR2 FYNNEI. The ends were cut back, 4 bases at V and 4 bases at J, with 10 bases in the middle. The CDR3 runs 13 residues. The DNA of the CDR3 is TGTGCCAGCAGTGGGGAGGTTGGCACTGAAGCTTTCTTT. Translating it yields CASSGEVGTEAFF. The full variable domain, in which reference TRBV2 and TRBJ1-1 provide the parts outside the CDR3, is EPEVTQTPSHQVTQMGQEVILRCVPISNHLYFYWYRQILGQKVEFLVSFYNNEISEKSEIFDDQFSVERPDGSNFTLKIRSTKLEDSAMYFCASSGEVGTEAFFGQGTRLTVV.

In DNA, the CDR3 is TGTGCCAGCAGCTTAGTATGGACTACAACGGGCACAGATACGCAGTATTTT. Its translation: CASSLVWTTTGTDTQYF. The rearrangement uses TRBV7-4 and TRBJ2-3; D is perhaps TRBD2 (6 bases). This CDR3 region has 17 residues. Germline loops: CDR1 SGHVT, CDR2 SQSDAQ. V was clipped by 1 base and J by 1 base, with 15 bases between them.

The chain joins TRBV9 to TRBJ2-3; D is uncertain. Looked up from germline, CDR1 is SGDLS and CDR2 is YYNGEE. With 0 bases removed from V and 1 base from J, the gap between germline ends came to 9 bases. The CDR3 is made up of 15 amino acids. The CDR3 DNA reads as TGTGCCAGCAGCGTAGGGGCTAGAGGCACAGATACGCAGTATTTT. It yields the protein CASSVGARGTDTQYF.

The chain has TRBV15 and TRBJ1-1, with a tentative D call TRBD1 (5 bases). The germline V and J ends were trimmed by 0 bases and 1 base, with 9 bases remaining between them. The germline V gene encodes CDR1 LNHNV and CDR2 YYDKDF (reference sequence). This CDR3 comprises 15 residues. DNA for the CDR3: TGTGCCACCAGCAGAGAGGGGGGACGGAACACTGAAGCTTTCTTT. Its translation: CATSREGGRNTEAFF.

This clone was recorded at least ten times. This chain links TRBV28 with TRBJ2-5; no firm D call. The CDR3 consists of 14 residues. V lost 2 bases and J lost 2, with 9 bases in between. CDR1 is MDHEN, CDR2 SYDVKM, per germline. The CDR3 nucleotides are TGTGCCAGCAGTTTAATCGGAAGACAAGAGACCCAGTACTTC. This encodes CASSLIGRQETQYF.